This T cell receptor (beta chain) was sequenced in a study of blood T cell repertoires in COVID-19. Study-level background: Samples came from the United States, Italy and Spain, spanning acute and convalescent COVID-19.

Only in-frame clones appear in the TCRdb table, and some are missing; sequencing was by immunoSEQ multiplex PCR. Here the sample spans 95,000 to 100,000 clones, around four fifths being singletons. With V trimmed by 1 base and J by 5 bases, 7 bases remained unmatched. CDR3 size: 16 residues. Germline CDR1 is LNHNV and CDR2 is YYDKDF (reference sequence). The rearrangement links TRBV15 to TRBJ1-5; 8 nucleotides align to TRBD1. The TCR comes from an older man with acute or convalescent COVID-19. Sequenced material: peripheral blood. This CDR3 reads CATSRGHGQGDQPQHF. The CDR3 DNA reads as TGTGCCACCAGCAGAGGACACGGACAGGGCGATCAGCCCCAGCATTTT.